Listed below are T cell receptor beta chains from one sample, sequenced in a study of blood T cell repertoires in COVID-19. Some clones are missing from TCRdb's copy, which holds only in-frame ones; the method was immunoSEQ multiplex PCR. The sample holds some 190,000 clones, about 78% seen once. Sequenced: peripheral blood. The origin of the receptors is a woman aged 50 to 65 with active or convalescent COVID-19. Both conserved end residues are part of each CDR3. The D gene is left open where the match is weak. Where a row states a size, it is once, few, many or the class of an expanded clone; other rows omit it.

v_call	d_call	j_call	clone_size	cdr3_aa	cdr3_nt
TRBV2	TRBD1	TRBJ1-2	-	CAGGQGANYGYTF	TGTGCCGGGGGGCAGGGGGCTAACTATGGCTACACCTTC
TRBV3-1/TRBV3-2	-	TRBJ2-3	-	CASSKDFGTDTQYF	TGTGCCAGCAGCAAGGACTTCGGCACAGATACGCAGTATTTT
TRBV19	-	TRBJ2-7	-	CASSIGGGPYEQYF	TGTGCCAGTAGTATAGGCGGGGGCCCCTACGAGCAGTACTTC
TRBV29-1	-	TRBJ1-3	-	CSVRETGNTIYF	TGCAGCGTTCGAGAGACTGGAAACACCATATATTTT
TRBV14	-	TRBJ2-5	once	CASSRLGGHQETQYF	TGTGCCAGCAGCCGTTTGGGGGGTCACCAAGAGACCCAGTACTTC
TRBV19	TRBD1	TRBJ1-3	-	CASSRGQGAGGNTIYF	TGTGCCAGTAGTAGAGGACAGGGGGCTGGCGGAAACACCATATATTTT
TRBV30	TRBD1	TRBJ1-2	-	CAWSPGQGMRGYTF	TGTGCCTGGAGCCCGGGACAGGGGATGCGAGGCTACACCTTC
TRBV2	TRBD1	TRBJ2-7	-	CASSWDRGGDEQYF	TGTGCCAGCAGCTGGGACAGGGGCGGGGACGAGCAGTACTTC
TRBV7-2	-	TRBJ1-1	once	CASSSPGVGAFF	TGTGCCAGCAGCTCTCCCGGGGTGGGAGCTTTCTTT
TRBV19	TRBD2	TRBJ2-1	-	CASSIAASGSHNEQFF	TGTGCCAGTAGTATAGCGGCTAGCGGGAGCCACAATGAGCAGTTCTTC